The 26 T cell receptor beta chains listed next were all sequenced from one sample in a study of spatial heterogeneity in lung cancer. TCRdb re-called the 5' RACE reads through MiXCR, storing one row per CDR3 protein. Of 40,000 to 45,000 distinct CDR3 sequences listed, around 7% are singletons. The time point denotes: sample taken at primary tumor resection. The material sequenced was PBMCs, taken at surgery. The receptor set was obtained from a female donor with early-stage non-small cell lung cancer.

V usage is TRBV20-1 and J usage is TRBJ1-2; D remains ambiguous. V lost 4 bases to trimming and J lost 2 bases, with 17 bases between them. This CDR3 contains 15 residues. The germline V gene has CDR1 DFQATT and CDR2 SNEGSKA (reference sequence). CDR3 residues: CSATLGLNKNYGYTF. The CDR3 nucleotides are TGCAGTGCTACCTTAGGACTGAATAAGAACTATGGCTACACCTTC.

The sample holds a few counts of this clonotype. The rearrangement uses TRBV9 and TRBJ2-7; TRBD2 is a possible D gene (6 bases). The CDR3 consists of 15 residues. Germline V CDR1 and CDR2: SGDLS, YYNGEE. V lost 2 bases to trimming and J lost 4 bases, with 16 bases between them. The CDR3 sequence is CASSVLGSGGYEQYF. Written as DNA, the CDR3 is TGTGCCAGCAGCGTCCTCGGGAGTGGAGGTTACGAGCAGTACTTC.

This clonotype was recorded a few times. The chain is built from TRBV20-1 and TRBJ1-1; D uncertain. CDR3 length equals 13 residues. The V gene's germline CDR1 is DFQATT and CDR2 SNEGSKA (reference sequence). V was trimmed by 2 bases and J by 1 base, leaving 8 bases between them. The CDR3 nucleotides read TGCAGTGCTAGAAGGGAGGGGAACACTGAAGCTTTCTTT. Encoded protein: CSARREGNTEAFF.

V is TRBV5-1 and J is TRBJ2-5; possibly TRBD1 for D (8 bases). CDR3 length: 17 residues. The V and J ends lost 4 bases and 1 base respectively, with 20 bases between them. CDR1 and CDR2 (germline): SGHRS, YFSETQ. The CDR3 DNA follows: TGCGCCAGCAGCGGGGGCGGACAGGGACTACTCCAAGAGACCCAGTACTTC. Amino acid sequence: CASSGGGQGLLQETQYF.

This clonotype was seen many times. This CDR3 is CSARDQGQGAADTQYF. The CDR3 nucleotides read TGCAGTGCTAGAGATCAGGGACAGGGGGCAGCAGATACGCAGTATTTT. The gene calls are TRBV20-1 and TRBJ2-3; 12 nucleotides line up with TRBD1. V dropped 0 bases and J dropped 4; count of bases not matched to a gene: 5. The V gene's germline CDR1 is DFQATT and CDR2 SNEGSKA (reference sequence). The CDR3 runs to 16 residues.

This clonotype has ten or more counts. The chain has TRBV6-5 and TRBJ1-6, with D possibly being TRBD1 (5 bases). Germline CDR1 is MNHEY and CDR2 is SVGAGI. The V end was cut by 2 bases, the J end by 7 bases, with 12 bases between. CDR3 length: 15 amino acids. The CDR3 coding sequence is TGTGCCAGCAGTTACGGAGACAGAGAGAATTCACCCCTCCACTTT. Amino acid sequence: CASSYGDRENSPLHF.

The gene calls are TRBV7-9 and TRBJ1-1; tentatively, D is TRBD1 (5 bases). With 5 bases removed from V and 5 bases from J, the gap between germline ends came to 9 bases. Germline V gene lookup returns CDR1 SEHNR and CDR2 FQNEAQ (reference sequence). This CDR3 spans 12 amino acids. CDR3 sequence reads: CASSEYRTEAFF. CDR3 in DNA: TGTGCCAGCAGCGAGTACAGGACTGAAGCTTTCTTT. Supplemented by reference TRBV7-9 and TRBJ1-1, the full variable domain reads DTGVSQNPRHKITKRGQNVTFRCDPISEHNRLYWYRQTLGQGPEFLTYFQNEAQLEKSRLLSDRFSAERPKGSFSTLEIQRTEQGDSAMYLCASSEYRTEAFFGQGTRLTVV.

The chain is built from TRBV12-3 or TRBV12-4 and TRBJ1-5, with 10 bases matching TRBD1. J lost 7 bases, V lost 3 bases, and 9 bases had no gene match. The CDR3 totals 16 residues. The CDR3 here is CASSFGTGASGQPQHF. The CDR3, as DNA: TGTGCCAGCAGTTTCGGGACAGGGGCTTCGGGGCAGCCCCAGCATTTT.

V is TRBV14 and J is TRBJ1-6; 9 bases are shared with TRBD1. The CDR3 consists of 16 residues. J lost 7 bases, V lost 3 bases, and 7 bases had no gene match. Looked up from germline, CDR1 is SGHDN and CDR2 is FVKESK. CDR3 nucleotide sequence: TGTGCCAGCAGCCAGCTTGGACAGGGGAGGAATTCACCCCTCCACTTT. This gives the protein CASSQLGQGRNSPLHF.

This clonotype was seen more than once but under ten times. V usage is TRBV7-6 and J usage is TRBJ2-5, with 10 bases fitting TRBD2. J lost 5 bases, V lost 5 bases, and 11 bases had no gene match. Germline V gene lookup returns CDR1 SGHVS and CDR2 FNYEAQ. The CDR3 has 16 residues. The CDR3 nucleotides are TGTGCCAGCAGCCCCTCAGCGGGGGGGCCGGAGGAGACCCAGTACTTC. Translating it yields CASSPSAGGPEETQYF.

This clonotype has at least ten counts. V usage is TRBV9 and J usage is TRBJ2-5; TRBD2 is a possible D gene (5 bases). The CDR3 consists of 13 residues. Per the germline V gene, CDR1 is SGDLS and CDR2 is YYNGEE. V gave up 2 bases and J gave up 4 bases, with 9 bases separating them. The CDR3 nucleotides read TGTGCCAGCAGCGTCGGGATGGGAGAGACCCAGTACTTC. Protein sequence: CASSVGMGETQYF.

This clonotype has at least ten counts. J is TRBJ2-3 and V is TRBV20-1; TRBD1 agrees at 7 bases. The CDR3 totals 15 residues. Trimming removed 1 base from V and 4 bases from J; junction bases left unmatched: 8. Germline CDR1 and CDR2: DFQATT and SNEGSKA (reference sequence). In nucleotides, the CDR3 is TGCAGTGCTAGAGTCGCGACAGGGATTGCAGATACGCAGTATTTT. Its protein is CSARVATGIADTQYF.

This clonotype was detected ten times or more. The chain combines TRBV13 with TRBJ2-2, with a weak D call TRBD1 (6 bases). This CDR3 contains 14 residues. CDR1 is PRHDT, CDR2 FYEKMQ, per germline (reference sequence). V lost 4 bases and J lost 7, with 13 bases in between. CDR3 sequence (DNA): TGTGCCAGCAGCTACGACAGGCTCCTCGGGGAGCTGTTTTTT. It is translated as CASSYDRLLGELFF.

This clonotype was observed at least ten times. The gene calls are TRBV20-1 and TRBJ1-1, with 10 bases identical to TRBD1. V lost 4 bases and J lost 5; bases outside the gene matches: 4. The CDR3 is made up of 13 amino acids. Germline V gene sequence: CDR1 DFQATT, CDR2 SNEGSKA (reference sequence). The CDR3 sequence is CSAKTGGFTEAFF. CDR3 DNA: TGCAGTGCTAAGACAGGGGGCTTTACTGAAGCTTTCTTT.

Many counts were recorded for this clonotype. This sequence joins TRBV5-1 and TRBJ2-6; no firm D call. Germline lookup yields CDR1 SGHRS and CDR2 YFSETQ. There are 13 residues in the CDR3. The V end was cut by 5 bases, the J end by 2 bases, with 5 bases between. CDR3 protein: CASRVAGANVLTF. The CDR3 DNA is TGCGCCAGCAGGGTTGCTGGGGCCAACGTCCTGACTTTC. The full variable domain, its missing parts supplied by reference TRBV5-1 and TRBJ2-6, is KAGVTQTPRYLIKTRGQQVTLSCSPISGHRSVSWYQQTPGQGLQFLFEYFSETQRNKGNFPGRFSGRQFSNSRSEMNVSTLELGDSALYLCASRVAGANVLTFGAGSRLTVL.

This clonotype was seen ten or more times. The CDR3 DNA reads TGCGCCAGCAGCCAGGGAGATACGCAGTATTTT. This codes for CASSQGDTQYF. The chain links TRBV5-1 to TRBJ2-3, with D perhaps matching TRBD1 (5 bases). The germline V gene encodes CDR1 SGHRS and CDR2 YFSETQ. The ends were cut back, 4 bases at V and 5 bases at J, with 5 bases in the middle. The CDR3 covers 11 residues.

This clonotype has ten or more counts. The chain combines TRBV28 with TRBJ1-2; D not resolved. Germline CDR1 is MDHEN and CDR2 is SYDVKM. CDR3 length: 12 residues. V lost 5 bases and J 8 bases, leaving 12 bases between the germline ends. The CDR3, as DNA: TGTGCCAGCAGTGAGCGACCGCAAGGCTACACCTTC. This gives the protein CASSERPQGYTF.

The rearrangement uses TRBV30 and TRBJ1-1; D is undetermined. Germline V gene lookup returns CDR1 GTSNPN and CDR2 SVGIG (reference sequence). V lost 3 bases to trimming and J lost 0 bases, with 11 bases between them. This CDR3 spans 14 amino acids. CDR3 region: CAWRGDGVNTEAFF. DNA for the CDR3: TGTGCCTGGAGAGGAGACGGGGTGAACACTGAAGCTTTCTTT.

This clonotype was found a few times. This chain joins TRBV5-8 and TRBJ1-1; the D is unclear. V dropped 4 bases and J dropped 0 bases, with 7 bases sitting between them. This CDR3 is 13 amino acids long. In germline, CDR1 is SGHTS, CDR2 YDEGEE. The CDR3 sequence: CASSEELNTEAFF. The CDR3 DNA follows: TGTGCCAGCAGCGAGGAGCTGAACACTGAAGCTTTCTTT.

This clonotype was counted ten times or more. J is TRBJ1-2 and V is TRBV28; D gene unclear. CDR3 length: 13 amino acids. The ends were cut back, 4 bases at V and 8 bases at J, with 14 bases in the middle. The germline V gene encodes CDR1 MDHEN and CDR2 SYDVKM. CDR3 in DNA: TGTGCCAGCAGTTATGGCTGGGAGGTCGGCTACACCTTC. Its protein is CASSYGWEVGYTF.

This clonotype was found many times. The V and J genes are TRBV29-1 and TRBJ1-2; D is possibly TRBD1 (5 bases). Per the germline V gene, CDR1 is SQVTM and CDR2 is ANQGSEA. The CDR3 sequence is 13 residues long. Trimming left V 6 bases short and J 7 bases short, with 18 bases between. The CDR3 spells CSVENNGASGYTF. The CDR3, as DNA: TGCAGCGTCGAAAATAATGGGGCTTCTGGCTACACCTTC.

In this sample, this clonotype turned up many times. V and J are TRBV2 and TRBJ1-2; 9 bases fit TRBD1. The germline V gene encodes CDR1 SNHLY and CDR2 FYNNEI. CDR3 size: 13 residues. Trimming cost V 6 bases and J 6 bases; bases outside gene matches: 5. The DNA of the CDR3 is TGTGCCAGCAGGGTCGGGACAGGGAATGGCTACACCTTC. Its translation: CASRVGTGNGYTF.

This clonotype has at least ten counts. CDR3 loop: CASSVTSTDTQYF. The CDR3 coding sequence is TGTGCCAGCAGCGTTACTAGCACAGATACGCAGTATTTT. The chain has TRBV12-3 or TRBV12-4 and TRBJ2-3; D ambiguous. The CDR3 is made up of 13 amino acids. V lost 6 bases and J lost 0, with 7 bases in between.

This clonotype came up a few times. The chain recombines TRBV5-1 with TRBJ1-2; the match to TRBD1 covers 8 bases. Trimming took 1 base from V and 6 from J; bases not matched to a gene: 11. The CDR3 spans 16 residues. Germline assignment: CDR1 SGHRS and CDR2 YFSETQ. The CDR3 loop reads CASSLMPQGAGNGYTF. The CDR3 nucleotides are TGCGCCAGCAGCTTGATGCCCCAGGGGGCGGGTAATGGCTACACCTTC.

This clonotype showed up many times. The chain couples TRBV2 to TRBJ1-5; D is perhaps TRBD1 (5 bases). The CDR3 has 15 amino acids. Trimming left V 5 bases short and J 1 base short, with 12 bases between. Germline-derived CDR1 and CDR2 are SNHLY and FYNNEI. The CDR3 nucleotides are TGTGCCAGCAGTCCCTTTGCAGGGAGCAATCAGCCCCAGCATTTT. Protein sequence: CASSPFAGSNQPQHF.

This clonotype was seen a handful of times. This chain links TRBV9 with TRBJ2-3, with D unresolved. This CDR3 contains 14 residues. V dropped 8 bases and J dropped 7 bases, with 20 bases sitting between them. Per germline, CDR1 SGDLS and CDR2 YYNGEE. The CDR3 is CASSLLDISHTQYF. As DNA, the CDR3 is TGTGCCAGTTCCCTCCTAGACATTAGTCATACGCAGTATTTT.